This T cell receptor beta chain was recorded in a study of shared clonotypes between healthy human individuals. Study overall: The cohort comprised a couple of women and a few men. Their ages spanned 18 to 49 years.

Only CD45RO-negative cells positively selected for CCR7 counted as naive CD8 cells, so terminally differentiated effector memory CD45RA+ cells were excluded. Caucasian adults residing in Nashville, Tennessee made up all the donors. Sequencing was performed with immunoSEQ multiplex PCR; in TCRdb, only in-frame clones are kept and a portion is missing. This sample yields some 740,000 clones, of which 80% to 95% are seen a single time; more than 20% belongs to the top ten. Germline V gene sequence: CDR1 SGHDN, CDR2 FVKESK. There are 14 residues in the CDR3. V was pared by 4 bases and J by 4 bases, with 13 bases between.

The chain uses TRBV14 and TRBJ1-1; a possible D gene is TRBD1 (5 bases). Sequencing input: naive CD8+ T cells sorted from blood. The source is a man aged 30 to 45 in good health. The CDR3 loop is CASSPRGWATEAFF. The CDR3 nucleotides read TGTGCCAGCAGCCCCCGGGGGTGGGCCACTGAAGCTTTCTTT.